This TCR beta chain was sequenced during a study of CD8+CD57+ T cells in acquired aplastic anemia. For the study at large: Sorted CD4+ and CD8+ cell DNA averaged approximately 3.2 ug. Read counts for CD4+ cells (from healthy donors) averaged about 10 million.

Many counts were recorded for this clonotype. The antigen is undetermined. Study results and caveats: Patients showed no significant difference from controls in CD8+ Simpson's diversity.

Profiling of TCR beta VDJ combinations and CDR3 sequences used genomic DNA as template. TCRdb passed the reads through MiXCR, listing each CDR3 protein once. The sample lists roughly 200,000 distinct CDR3 sequences, 61% seen once, with about 29% in the top ten. The CDR3 loop spans 12 amino acids. V was cut by 4 bases and J by 7 bases, with 11 bases left in between. Germline values: CDR1 SGHTS, CDR2 YDEGEE. The J gene is TRBJ1-2, the V gene TRBV5-8; D perhaps matches TRBD1 (5 bases). The receptor was isolated from a human donor in good health. Input material: sorted CD4+, CD8+, or CD8+CD57+ T cells (not recorded which) from PBMCs. CDR3 bases: TGTGCCAGCAGCCTTCAGGGATCTGGCTACACCTTC. Its protein is CASSLQGSGYTF.